The entry below describes one T cell receptor (beta chain). Its matching antigen is unknown. The sample comes from a study of T cell responses to AZD1222 COVID-19 vaccine. Study background: Second doses were pooled across both intervals (about 4 or about 12 weeks). General study findings and limits: Sampling that yielded the repertoires occurred only after the peak T cell response. Spike-specific TCRs gained breadth and depth after people received two AZD1222 doses. The sample set comprised mostly white British donors with more females, and clonal diversity was possibly underestimated.

The V gene end was trimmed by 5 bases and the J gene end by 2 bases; junction bases not matched to a gene: 3. The CDR3 consists of 15 residues. Germline V gene data show CDR1 as SGHAT and CDR2 as FQNNGV. Assay: immunoSEQ multiplex PCR; the TCRdb copy retains only in-frame clones and omits some. The sample consists of 80,000 to 95,000 clones, approximately 82% of them appearing once. The sequenced sample was peripheral blood, obtained on day 0 of AZD1222 vaccination. This receptor was taken from an adult in good health. The chain is built from TRBV11-2 and TRBJ2-1, with 10 bases fitting TRBD2. CDR3 sequence reads: CASSLLAGTYNEQFF. DNA of the CDR3: TGTGCCAGCAGCCTACTAGCGGGAACCTACAATGAGCAGTTCTTC.